These T cell receptor beta chains were read from a single sample in a study of cytomegalovirus exposure and HLA in healthy donors. Using immunoSEQ multiplex PCR, the repertoire was profiled, and TCRdb retains in-frame clones only, with some absent. The profile shows about 130,000 clones, around three quarters of them singletons. The sample comprised PBMCs. Receptors originate from a woman aged 55-70 years in good health and CMV-seropositive. The CDR3 runs from the conserved cysteine through the conserved F or W. The D gene is left open where the match is weak. Size is omitted from some rows. Given values are once, few, many or a class for expanded clones.

j_call	v_call	d_call	cdr3_length	clone_size	cdr3_aa	cdr3_nt
TRBJ2-7	TRBV7-8	TRBD1	12	few	CASSSSTGAPYF	TGTGCCAGCAGCTCCTCTACAGGGGCGCCGTACTTC
TRBJ1-5	TRBV2	TRBD1	15	.	CASSVDRANNQPQHF	TGTGCCAGCAGTGTGGACAGGGCGAACAATCAGCCCCAGCATTTT
TRBJ2-2	TRBV5-8	.	12	.	CASSLYTGELFF	TGTGCCAGCAGTCTCTACACCGGGGAGCTGTTTTTT
TRBJ1-5	TRBV25-1	.	15	.	CASSGQDTRNQPQHF	TGTGCCAGCAGTGGGCAAGACACCCGCAATCAGCCCCAGCATTTT
TRBJ2-7	TRBV9	TRBD1	14	.	CASGTGTISYEQYF	TGTGCCAGCGGGACAGGGACTATAAGCTACGAGCAGTACTTC
TRBJ1-2	TRBV6-5	.	12	.	CASSYSGAGYTF	TGTGCCAGCAGTTACTCGGGGGCTGGCTACACCTTC
TRBJ1-2	TRBV4-1	TRBD1	16	once	CASSQDVTGGFGGYTF	TGCGCCAGCAGCCAAGACGTTACAGGGGGCTTCGGTGGCTACACCTTC
TRBJ2-5	TRBV6-5	.	15	few	CASSYGGGGSETQYF	TGTGCCAGCAGTTACGGAGGGGGGGGCTCGGAGACCCAGTACTTC
TRBJ2-7	TRBV29-1	TRBD2	17	.	CSAYGLAGAVSSYEQYF	TGCAGCGCCTACGGACTAGCGGGGGCCGTTAGCTCCTACGAGCAGTACTTC
TRBJ2-7	TRBV19	TRBD2	14	once	CASTRGLGSYEQYF	TGTGCCAGTACGAGGGGACTAGGATCCTACGAGCAGTACTTC
TRBJ1-2	TRBV28	TRBD1	12	.	CASRGQGLGYTF	TGTGCCAGCAGGGGACAGGGGCTTGGCTACACCTTC
TRBJ2-7	TRBV15	.	14	.	CATSRNSGPNEQYF	TGTGCCACCAGCAGAAATTCGGGTCCTAACGAGCAGTACTTC
TRBJ1-1	TRBV5-1	.	14	.	CASRIGQTNTEAFF	TGCGCCAGCAGGATTGGACAGACGAACACTGAAGCTTTCTTT
TRBJ1-1	TRBV6-6	.	15	.	CASSPTGTLGTEAFF	TGTGCCAGCAGTCCCACCGGGACACTGGGCACTGAAGCTTTCTTT
TRBJ2-3	TRBV5-5	TRBD1	16	.	CASSFSGTALGDTQYF	TGTGCCAGCAGTTTTTCCGGGACAGCCCTGGGAGATACGCAGTATTTT
TRBJ1-5	TRBV11-3	TRBD1	13	.	CASSSQGPQPQHF	TGTGCCAGCAGCTCACAGGGGCCTCAGCCCCAGCATTTT
TRBJ2-5	TRBV6-5	.	15	.	CASSYSPRSGETQYF	TGTGCCAGCAGTTACAGTCCCAGATCGGGGGAGACCCAGTACTTC
TRBJ1-2	TRBV19	.	14	.	CASSMEGRNYGYTF	TGTGCCAGTAGTATGGAAGGGAGGAACTATGGCTACACCTTC
TRBJ2-7	TRBV18	TRBD2	14	.	CASSPGTTSYEQYF	TGTGCCAGCTCACCCGGGACTACGTCCTACGAGCAGTACTTC
TRBJ2-7	TRBV2	.	12	.	CASSPGNYEQYF	TGTGCCAGCAGCCCGGGTAACTACGAGCAGTACTTC
TRBJ2-1	TRBV7-3	.	13	few	CASSPTQDNEQFF	TGTGCCAGCAGCCCCACACAGGACAATGAGCAGTTCTTC
TRBJ1-5	TRBV19	.	14	.	CASSISGGGQPQHF	TGTGCCAGTAGTATCTCCGGAGGAGGTCAGCCCCAGCATTTT
TRBJ2-1	TRBV5-4	TRBD1	15	.	CASSTGQGPGDEQFF	TGTGCCAGCAGCACTGGACAGGGGCCGGGGGATGAGCAGTTCTTC
TRBJ1-1	TRBV10-3	.	13	once	CAISGAANTEAFF	TGTGCCATCAGTGGGGCAGCGAACACTGAAGCTTTCTTT
TRBJ2-3	TRBV7-6	TRBD1	15	once	CASSDRDSGADTQYF	TGTGCCAGCAGCGACCGGGACAGTGGGGCAGATACGCAGTATTTT
TRBJ2-7	TRBV27	TRBD1	14	.	CASSSRDRVYEQYF	TGTGCCAGCAGTTCCCGGGACAGGGTGTACGAGCAGTACTTC
TRBJ1-2	TRBV7-9	TRBD1	17	.	CASSPRGTGGRVYGYTF	TGTGCCAGCAGCCCTCGCGGGACAGGGGGTCGGGTCTATGGCTACACCTTC
TRBJ2-6	TRBV9	TRBD1	16	.	CASSAQGSSGANVLTF	TGTGCCAGCAGCGCACAGGGGAGCTCTGGGGCCAACGTCCTGACTTTC
TRBJ1-5	TRBV5-4	.	13	.	CASSLEGVQPQHF	TGTGCCAGCAGCTTGGAGGGGGTTCAGCCCCAGCATTTT
TRBJ1-2	TRBV2	TRBD1	16	once	CASSEYPDRGIRGYTF	TGTGCCAGCAGTGAATACCCGGACAGGGGGATTAGGGGCTACACCTTC
TRBJ2-3	TRBV28	.	16	.	CASSYGGAPSTDTQYF	TGTGCCAGCAGTTACGGGGGAGCCCCTAGCACAGATACGCAGTATTTT
TRBJ2-7	TRBV2	.	15	.	CASFTSPAPYYEQYF	TGTGCCAGTTTTACTTCCCCCGCGCCATACTACGAGCAGTACTTC
TRBJ1-1	TRBV6-6	TRBD1	13	.	CASREGQGTEAFF	TGTGCCAGCAGGGAGGGACAGGGCACTGAAGCTTTCTTT
TRBJ2-7	TRBV13	TRBD1	17	.	CASSLGTLDRSSYEQYF	TGTGCCAGCAGCTTAGGCACTTTGGACAGGAGCTCCTACGAGCAGTACTTC
TRBJ1-1	TRBV20-1	.	11	few	CSARTGSEAFF	TGCAGTGCTAGAACGGGGTCTGAAGCTTTCTTT
TRBJ2-3	TRBV9	TRBD2	18	.	CASSPGLAGGGSTDTQYF	TGTGCCAGCAGCCCAGGACTAGCGGGGGGGGGTAGCACAGATACGCAGTATTTT
TRBJ2-7	TRBV6-1	TRBD1	14	.	CASHGQVGRHEQYF	TGTGCCAGCCATGGACAGGTTGGCAGGCACGAGCAGTACTTC
TRBJ2-3	TRBV5-1	TRBD2	17	few	CASSLGTSGGRTDTQYF	TGCGCCAGCAGCTTGGGGACTAGCGGGGGGCGCACAGATACGCAGTATTTT
TRBJ1-1	TRBV6-5	.	13	.	CASITQGNTEAFF	TGTGCCAGCATTACACAGGGGAACACTGAAGCTTTCTTT
TRBJ1-2	TRBV7-4	.	14	.	CASTLPTKMYGYTF	TGTGCCAGCACCCTTCCCACTAAGATGTATGGCTACACCTTC
TRBJ1-4	TRBV6-6	.	16	.	CASSYPRTPQGEKLFF	TGTGCCAGCAGTTACCCAAGAACGCCCCAGGGGGAAAAACTGTTTTTT